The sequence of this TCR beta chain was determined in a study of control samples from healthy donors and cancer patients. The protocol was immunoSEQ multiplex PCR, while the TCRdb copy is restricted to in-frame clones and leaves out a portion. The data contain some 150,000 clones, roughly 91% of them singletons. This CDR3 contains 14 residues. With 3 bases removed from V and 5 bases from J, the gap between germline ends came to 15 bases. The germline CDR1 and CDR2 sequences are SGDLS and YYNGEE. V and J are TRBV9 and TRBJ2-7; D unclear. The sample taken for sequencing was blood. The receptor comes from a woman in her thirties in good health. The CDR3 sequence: CASSEGGRADEQYF. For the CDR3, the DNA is TGTGCCAGCAGCGAGGGTGGAAGGGCCGACGAGCAGTACTTC.